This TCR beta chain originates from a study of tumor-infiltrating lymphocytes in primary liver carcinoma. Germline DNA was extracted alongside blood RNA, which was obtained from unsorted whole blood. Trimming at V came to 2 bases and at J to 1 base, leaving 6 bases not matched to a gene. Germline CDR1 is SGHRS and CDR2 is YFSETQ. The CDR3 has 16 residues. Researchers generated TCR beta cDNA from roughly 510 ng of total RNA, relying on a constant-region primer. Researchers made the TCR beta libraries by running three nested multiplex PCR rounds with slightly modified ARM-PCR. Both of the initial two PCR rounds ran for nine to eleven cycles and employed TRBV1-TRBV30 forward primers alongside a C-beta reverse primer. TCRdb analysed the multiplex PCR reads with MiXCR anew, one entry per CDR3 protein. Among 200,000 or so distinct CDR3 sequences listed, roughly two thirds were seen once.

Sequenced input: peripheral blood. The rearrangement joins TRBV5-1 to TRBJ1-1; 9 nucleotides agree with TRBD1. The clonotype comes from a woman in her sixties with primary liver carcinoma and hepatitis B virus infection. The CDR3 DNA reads TGCGCCAGCAGCTTCACAGGGGGCGCCGGGAACACTGAAGCTTTCTTT. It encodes CASSFTGGAGNTEAFF.